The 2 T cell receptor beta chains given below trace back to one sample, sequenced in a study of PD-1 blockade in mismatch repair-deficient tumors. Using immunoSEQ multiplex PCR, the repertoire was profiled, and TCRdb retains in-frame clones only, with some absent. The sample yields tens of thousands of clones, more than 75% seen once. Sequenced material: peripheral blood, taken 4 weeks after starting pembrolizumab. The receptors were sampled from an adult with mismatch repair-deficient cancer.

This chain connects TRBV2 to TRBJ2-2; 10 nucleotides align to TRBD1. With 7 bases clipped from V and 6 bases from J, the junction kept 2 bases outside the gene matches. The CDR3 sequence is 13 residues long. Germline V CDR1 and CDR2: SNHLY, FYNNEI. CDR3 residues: CASTGQGAGELFF. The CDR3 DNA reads TGTGCCAGCACCGGACAGGGGGCCGGGGAGCTGTTTTTT.

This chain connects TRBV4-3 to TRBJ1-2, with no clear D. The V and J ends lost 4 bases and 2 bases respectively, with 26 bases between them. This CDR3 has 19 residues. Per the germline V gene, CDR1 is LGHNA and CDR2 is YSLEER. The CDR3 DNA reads TGCGCCAGCAGCCCTCATCCCGACGCTTACAGAACCATGAACTATGGCTACACCTTC. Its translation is CASSPHPDAYRTMNYGYTF.